This T cell receptor (beta chain) was sequenced in a study of OX40 agonist ivuxolimab in advanced cancers. About the study: Cohort: 82.7% men, mean age around 60, aged about 23 to 79. Findings of the study overall: Both CD4+ and CD8+ T cell populations in blood had undergone clonal expansion by week 6 at 0.1 to 3.0 mg/kg.

Patients with a history of autoimmune disease or on systemic immunosuppression were excluded. Trimming removed 0 bases from V and 4 bases from J, with 15 bases in between. CDR1 is SGHNT, CDR2 YYREEE, per germline (reference sequence). CDR3 length: 16 residues. With regard to this clone: Its antigen is currently unknown.

The table came from immunoSEQ multiplex PCR; TCRdb's copy has only in-frame clones and leaves some out. This repertoire shows 95,000 to 150,000 clones, around 95% found once; its top ten account for roughly 0.15%. The source material was CD4+ or CD8+ T cells sorted from blood, sampled in a trial of the OX40 agonist ivuxolimab. The TCR comes from an adult with an advanced solid tumor such as melanoma, head and neck, liver or kidney cancer. The V and J genes are TRBV5-4 and TRBJ2-3; D not resolved. CDR3 bases: TGTGCCAGCAGCTTGGTCAAGGGTTTCAGCGCAGATACGCAGTATTTT. This codes for CASSLVKGFSADTQYF.